This TCR beta chain is drawn from a study of OX40 agonist ivuxolimab in advanced cancers. Study-level background: Ivuxolimab was an agonistic, fully human IgG2 monoclonal antibody directed against OX40 (CD134), a costimulatory receptor. Intravenous ivuxolimab was administered to patients every 2 weeks at six dose levels: 0.01, 0.1, 0.3, 1.5, 3 and 10 mg/kg. Of the approximately 50 patients in dose escalation, about 19 had hepatocellular carcinoma, roughly 15 had melanoma, 9 had renal cell carcinoma and 9 had head and neck cancer. In the dose-escalation cohort, 82.7% of patients were male, and the mean age was roughly 60 years with a range of roughly 23 to 90. Prior anti-PD-1, anti-PD-L1 or anti-CTLA-4 therapy was permitted, and about 40% of dose-escalation patients had received checkpoint inhibitors. Three dose-escalation patients achieved partial responses, one with hepatocellular carcinoma and two with cutaneous melanoma. The point of sequencing TCRbeta in the periphery was to test whether ivuxolimab changed TCR sequence diversity and drove clonal T-cell expansion. The monotherapy dose-escalation portion (N ≈ 52 patients) of the phase I ivuxolimab trial is reported in the paper.

A word on this clone: Its antigen is currently not known. Base qualities are not provided; no much larger clone lies one nucleotide away.

Patients with autoimmune disease history or receiving systemic immunosuppression were excluded from the trial. Peripheral blood for TCR sequencing was collected from all dose cohorts at baseline, on cycle 4 day 1, and on cycle 7 day 1. Samples came from an open-label, multicenter, first-in-human phase I dose-escalation trial of ivuxolimab. Adults with locally advanced or metastatic melanoma, renal cell, hepatocellular, or head and neck squamous cell carcinoma were enrolled in the trial. CD4+ and CD8+ T cells were sorted separately from peripheral blood before TCR sequencing. Study-level results and caveats: Which antigens the clonally expanded peripheral T cells were specific for was not determined. Low levels of normalized T-cell clonal expansion were also seen in some patients who did not respond. After ivuxolimab, CD8+ T cells had more expanded clones than CD4+ T cells on average. Partial responders in the 0.1-3.0 mg/kg groups had among the lowest normalized peripheral clonal expansion, especially among CD8+ T cells. Clonal expansion of both CD4+ and CD8+ blood T cells was observed from baseline to week 6 at doses 0.1 to 3.0 mg/kg.

Genomic DNA was extracted from sorted cells for sequencing of the TCRbeta CDR3 region. TCRbeta CDR3 regions were sequenced using the immunoSEQ Assay. Held by TCRdb, this immuneACCESS table contains in-frame sequences only and omits some clones. Under half of the omission traces to an unresolved V gene where checked; the cause of the rest is unknown. Within this sample are more than 30,000 clones, with about 88% of them counted one time only. The ten largest clones take up roughly 2.6% of the sample. CDR1 and CDR2, per the germline V gene (reference sequence), are SEHNR and FQNEAQ. Inclusive of the bounding cysteine and phenylalanine, the CDR3 is 15 residues long. Only CDR3 DNA is held: 45 bases, read in frame from base 1. V loses 5 bases at its end and J loses 0 bases; junction bases beyond the gene matches: 6.

Recombination linked TRBV7-9 to TRBJ2-7; TRBD2 lines up with 8 middle nucleotides. The sample was CD4+ or CD8+ T cells sorted from blood, taken in a trial of the OX40 agonist ivuxolimab. The source is an adult with an advanced solid tumor such as melanoma, head and neck, liver or kidney cancer. CDR3 loop: CASSPLSGGSYEQYF. The nucleotide sequence reads as follows: TGTGCCAGCAGCCCCCTAAGCGGGGGCTCCTACGAGCAGTACTTC.